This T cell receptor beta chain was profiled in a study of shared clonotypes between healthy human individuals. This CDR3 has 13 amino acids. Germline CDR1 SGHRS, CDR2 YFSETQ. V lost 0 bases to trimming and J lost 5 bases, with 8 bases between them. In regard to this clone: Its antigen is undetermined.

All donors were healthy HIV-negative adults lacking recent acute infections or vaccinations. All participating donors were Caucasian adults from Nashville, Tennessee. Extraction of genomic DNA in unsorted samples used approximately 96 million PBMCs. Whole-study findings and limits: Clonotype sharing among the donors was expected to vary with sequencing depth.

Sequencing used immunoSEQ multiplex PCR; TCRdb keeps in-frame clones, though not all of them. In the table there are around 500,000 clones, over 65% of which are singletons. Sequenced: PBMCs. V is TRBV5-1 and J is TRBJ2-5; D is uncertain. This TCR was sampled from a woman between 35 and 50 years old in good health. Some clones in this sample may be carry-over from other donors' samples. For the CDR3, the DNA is TGCGCCAGCAGCTTGGTGGCCGAGGAGACCCAGTACTTC. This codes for CASSLVAEETQYF. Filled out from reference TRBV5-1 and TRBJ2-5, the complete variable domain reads KAGVTQTPRYLIKTRGQQVTLSCSPISGHRSVSWYQQTPGQGLQFLFEYFSETQRNKGNFPGRFSGRQFSNSRSEMNVSTLELGDSALYLCASSLVAEETQYFGPGTRLLVL.